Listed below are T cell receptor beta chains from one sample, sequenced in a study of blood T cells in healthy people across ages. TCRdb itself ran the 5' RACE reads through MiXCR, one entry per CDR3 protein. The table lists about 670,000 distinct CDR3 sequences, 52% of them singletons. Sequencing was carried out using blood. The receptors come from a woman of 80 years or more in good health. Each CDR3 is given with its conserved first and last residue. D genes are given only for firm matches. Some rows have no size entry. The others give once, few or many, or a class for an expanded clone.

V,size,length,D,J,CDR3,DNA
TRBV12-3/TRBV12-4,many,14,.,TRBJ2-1,CASSPSSRHNEQFF,TGTGCCAGCAGCCCCAGTTCGAGGCACAATGAGCAGTTCTTC
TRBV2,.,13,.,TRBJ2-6,CASKDSGANVLTF,TGTGCCAGCAAGGACTCTGGGGCCAACGTCCTGACTTTC
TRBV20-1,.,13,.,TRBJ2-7,CSASSPSLYEQYF,TGCAGTGCTAGTTCTCCATCCCTGTACGAGCAGTACTTC
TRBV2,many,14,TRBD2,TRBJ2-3,CASRPGLGVETQYF,TGTGCCAGCAGGCCGGGACTAGGAGTCGAGACGCAGTATTTT
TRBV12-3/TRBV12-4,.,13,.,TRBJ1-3,CASPTWSGNTIYF,TGTGCCAGCCCAACGTGGTCTGGAAACACCATATATTTT
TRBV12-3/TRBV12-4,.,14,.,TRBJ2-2,CASLGAGTIGELFF,TGTGCCAGTTTGGGGGCGGGAACCATCGGGGAGCTGTTTTTT
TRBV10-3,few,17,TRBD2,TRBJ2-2,CAISGLAGIGNTGELFF,TGTGCCATCAGCGGACTAGCGGGAATTGGGAACACCGGGGAGCTGTTTTTT
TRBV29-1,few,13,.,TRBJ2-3,CSVSGHSTDTQYF,TGCAGCGTTTCGGGACACAGCACAGATACGCAGTATTTT
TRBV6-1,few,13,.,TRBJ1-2,CASSGEGGYGYTF,TGTGCCAGCAGTGGTGAGGGTGGTTATGGCTACACCTTC
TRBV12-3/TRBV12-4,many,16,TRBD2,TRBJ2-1,CASSPQTSGRRGEQFF,TGTGCCAGCAGTCCCCAGACTAGCGGGAGACGGGGGGAGCAGTTCTTC
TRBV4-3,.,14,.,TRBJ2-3,CASSPILGTDTQYF,TGCGCCAGCAGCCCTATCCTCGGGACAGATACGCAGTATTTT
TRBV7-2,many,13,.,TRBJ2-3,CASSSRIADTQYF,TGTGCCAGCAGCTCCAGAATAGCAGATACGCAGTATTTT
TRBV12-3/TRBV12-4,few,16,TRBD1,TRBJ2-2,CASSFHRGERTGELFF,TGTGCCAGCAGTTTTCACAGGGGAGAAAGGACCGGGGAGCTGTTTTTT
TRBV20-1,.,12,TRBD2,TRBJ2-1,CSAVAGGDEQFF,TGCAGTGCAGTAGCGGGGGGCGATGAGCAGTTCTTC
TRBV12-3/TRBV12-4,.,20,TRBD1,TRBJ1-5,CASSLILGGQGPYSNQPQHF,TGTGCCAGCAGTTTAATTTTGGGGGGACAGGGGCCTTATAGCAATCAGCCCCAGCATTTT
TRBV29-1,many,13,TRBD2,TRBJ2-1,CSVGREVYNEQFF,TGCAGCGTTGGGCGGGAGGTGTACAATGAGCAGTTCTTC
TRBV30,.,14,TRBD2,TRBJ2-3,CAWSLERGGNTQYF,TGTGCCTGGAGTCTCGAGAGGGGAGGGAATACGCAGTATTTT
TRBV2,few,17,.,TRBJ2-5,CASSENSGRLVGETQYF,TGTGCCAGCAGTGAAAACTCAGGGAGGCTAGTTGGCGAGACCCAGTACTTC
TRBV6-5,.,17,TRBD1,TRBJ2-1,CASSYTSGTARYNEQFF,TGTGCCAGCAGTTACACCTCCGGGACAGCCCGCTACAATGAGCAGTTCTTC
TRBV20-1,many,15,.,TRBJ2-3,CSGGSGGRGTDTQYF,TGCAGTGGAGGGTCGGGGGGCCGTGGCACAGATACGCAGTATTTT
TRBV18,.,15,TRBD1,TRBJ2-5,CASSLLGQSQETQYF,TGTGCCAGCTCACTTTTGGGACAGTCACAAGAGACCCAGTACTTC
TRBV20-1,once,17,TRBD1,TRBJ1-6,CSARDLSRGLDNSPLHF,TGCAGTGCTAGAGATCTAAGCAGGGGGCTGGATAATTCACCCCTCCACTTT
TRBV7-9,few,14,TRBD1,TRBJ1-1,CASSSNRGTTEAFF,TGTGCCAGCAGCTCCAACAGGGGAACCACTGAAGCTTTCTTT
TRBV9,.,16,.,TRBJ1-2,CASSPNNPQGPYGYTF,TGTGCCAGCAGCCCTAACAATCCACAGGGTCCCTATGGCTACACCTTC
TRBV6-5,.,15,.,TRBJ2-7,CASSPTGAGSYEQYF,TGTGCCAGCAGCCCCACTGGGGCGGGGTCCTACGAGCAGTACTTC
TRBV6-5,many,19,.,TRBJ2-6,CASSYPRNRSPSGANVLTF,TGTGCCAGCAGTTACCCTCGAAACAGGTCCCCCTCTGGGGCCAACGTCCTGACTTTC
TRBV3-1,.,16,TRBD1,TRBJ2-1,CASSGGVLDRGDEQFF,TGTGCCAGCAGCGGAGGGGTTCTTGACAGGGGCGATGAGCAGTTCTTC
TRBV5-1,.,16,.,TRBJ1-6,CASSQRGGGVNSPLHF,TGCGCCAGCAGCCAGCGGGGAGGGGGTGTTAATTCACCCCTCCACTTT
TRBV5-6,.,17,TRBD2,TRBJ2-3,CASSLASGRAPTDTQYF,TGTGCCAGCAGCTTGGCTAGCGGGAGGGCCCCGACAGATACGCAGTATTTT
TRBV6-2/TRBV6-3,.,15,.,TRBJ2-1,CASSYSGLLRNEQFF,TGTGCCAGCAGTTACTCCGGACTCCTACGGAATGAGCAGTTCTTC
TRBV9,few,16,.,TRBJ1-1,CASRPIRGAGGAEAFF,TGTGCCAGCAGACCTATAAGGGGGGCCGGCGGGGCTGAAGCTTTCTTT
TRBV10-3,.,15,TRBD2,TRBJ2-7,CAIRLSGGNPYEQYF,TGTGCCATCAGATTGTCGGGGGGGAATCCGTACGAGCAGTACTTC
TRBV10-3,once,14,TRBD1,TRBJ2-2,CAIKGTGRNGELFF,TGTGCCATCAAGGGGACAGGGAGAAACGGGGAGCTGTTTTTT
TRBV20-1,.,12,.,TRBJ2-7,CSASSTAYEQYF,TGCAGTGCTAGTTCGACAGCCTACGAGCAGTACTTC
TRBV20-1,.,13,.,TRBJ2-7,CSATRQGLYEQYF,TGCAGTGCTACCAGACAGGGACTTTACGAGCAGTACTTC
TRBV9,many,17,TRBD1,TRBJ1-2,CASSVAAGPQGDYGYTF,TGTGCCAGCAGCGTAGCGGCCGGACCACAGGGGGACTATGGCTACACCTTC
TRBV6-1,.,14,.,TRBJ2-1,CASSERALWNEQFF,TGTGCCAGCAGTGAACGGGCCCTATGGAATGAGCAGTTCTTC
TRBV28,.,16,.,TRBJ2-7,CASSFSQGKPSYEQYF,TGTGCCAGCAGTTTCTCTCAGGGCAAACCCTCCTACGAGCAGTACTTC
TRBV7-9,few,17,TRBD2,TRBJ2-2,CASSASTSGRTAGELFF,TGTGCCAGCAGCGCATCTACTAGCGGGAGAACCGCCGGGGAGCTGTTTTTT
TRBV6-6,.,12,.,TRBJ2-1,CASGDRVNEQFF,TGTGCCAGCGGCGATAGGGTTAATGAGCAGTTCTTC